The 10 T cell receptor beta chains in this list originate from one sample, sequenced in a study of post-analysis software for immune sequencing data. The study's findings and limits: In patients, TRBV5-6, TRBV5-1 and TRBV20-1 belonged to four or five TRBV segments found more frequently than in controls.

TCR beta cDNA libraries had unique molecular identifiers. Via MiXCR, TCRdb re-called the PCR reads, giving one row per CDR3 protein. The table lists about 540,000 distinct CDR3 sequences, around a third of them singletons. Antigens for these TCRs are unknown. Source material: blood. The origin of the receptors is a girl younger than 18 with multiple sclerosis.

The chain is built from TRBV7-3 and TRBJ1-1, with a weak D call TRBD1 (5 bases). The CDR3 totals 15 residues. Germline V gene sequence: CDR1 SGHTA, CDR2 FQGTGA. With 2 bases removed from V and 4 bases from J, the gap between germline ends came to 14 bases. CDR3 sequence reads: CASSLVGGEVTEAFF. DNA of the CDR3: TGTGCCAGCAGCTTAGTAGGAGGGGAAGTCACTGAAGCTTTCTTT. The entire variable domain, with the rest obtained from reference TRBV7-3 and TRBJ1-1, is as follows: GAGVSQTPSNKVTEKGKYVELRCDPISGHTALYWYRQSLGQGPEFLIYFQGTGAADDSGLPNDRFFAVRPEGSVSTLKIQRTERGDSAVYLCASSLVGGEVTEAFFGQGTRLTVV.

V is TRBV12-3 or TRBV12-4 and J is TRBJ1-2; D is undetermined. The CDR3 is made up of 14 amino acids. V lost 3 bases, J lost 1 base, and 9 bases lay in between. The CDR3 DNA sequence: TGTGCCAGCAGTTTTGGCAGGAGTAACTATGGCTACACCTTC. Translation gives CASSFGRSNYGYTF.

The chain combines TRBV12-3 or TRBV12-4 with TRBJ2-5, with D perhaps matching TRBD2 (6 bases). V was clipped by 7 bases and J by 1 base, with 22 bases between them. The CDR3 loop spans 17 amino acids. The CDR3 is CASNLGRTGVVQETQYF. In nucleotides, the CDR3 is TGTGCCAGCAATCTCGGAAGGACGGGGGTGGTCCAAGAGACCCAGTACTTC.

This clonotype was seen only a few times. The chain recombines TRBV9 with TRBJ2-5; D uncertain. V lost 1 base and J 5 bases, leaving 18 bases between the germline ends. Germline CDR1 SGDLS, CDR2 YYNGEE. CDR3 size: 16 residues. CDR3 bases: TGTGCCAGCAGCGTATTTAGCTCTGCGGCTGAGGAGACCCAGTACTTC. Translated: CASSVFSSAAEETQYF.

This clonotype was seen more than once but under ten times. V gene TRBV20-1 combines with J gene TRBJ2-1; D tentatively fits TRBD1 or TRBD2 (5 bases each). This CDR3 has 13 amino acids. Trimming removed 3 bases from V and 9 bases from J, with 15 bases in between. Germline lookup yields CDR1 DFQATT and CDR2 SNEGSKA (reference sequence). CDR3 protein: CSASMGPQFEQFF. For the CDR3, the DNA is TGCAGTGCTAGCATGGGACCGCAATTTGAGCAGTTCTTC.

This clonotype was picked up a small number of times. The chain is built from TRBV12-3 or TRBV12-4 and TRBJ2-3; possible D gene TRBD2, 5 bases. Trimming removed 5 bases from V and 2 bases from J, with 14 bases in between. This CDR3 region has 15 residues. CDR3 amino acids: CASSPPGTDTDTQYF. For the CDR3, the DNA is TGTGCCAGCAGTCCCCCGGGAACCGACACAGATACGCAGTATTTT.

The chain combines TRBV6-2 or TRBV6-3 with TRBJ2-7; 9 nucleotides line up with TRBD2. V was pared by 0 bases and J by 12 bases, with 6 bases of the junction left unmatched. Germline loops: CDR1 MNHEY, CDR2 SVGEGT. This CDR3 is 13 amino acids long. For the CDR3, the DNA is TGTGCCAGCAGTTACTCTGGGACTAGCTCTCCGTACTTC. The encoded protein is CASSYSGTSSPYF.

CDR3 DNA: TGTGCCAGCTCACCCCCAGGGGTGAAGAACTATGGCTACACCTTC. Protein: CASSPPGVKNYGYTF. This sequence joins TRBV18 and TRBJ1-2; a possible D gene is TRBD1 (6 bases). Germline V CDR1 and CDR2: KGHSH, LQKENI. The CDR3 contains 15 residues. V was cut by 3 bases and J by 2 bases, with 13 bases left in between.

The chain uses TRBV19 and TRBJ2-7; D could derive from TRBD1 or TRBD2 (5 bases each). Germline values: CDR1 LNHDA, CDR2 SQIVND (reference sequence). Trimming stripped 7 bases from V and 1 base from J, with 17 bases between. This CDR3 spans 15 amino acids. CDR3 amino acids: CASTAPGRGSYEQYF. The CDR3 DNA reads TGTGCCAGTACCGCCCCGGGACGCGGATCCTACGAGCAGTACTTC. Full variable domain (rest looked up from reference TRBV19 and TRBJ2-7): DGGITQSPKYLFRKEGQNVTLSCEQNLNHDAMYWYRQDPGQGLRLIYYSQIVNDFQKGDIAEGYSVSREKKESFPLTVTSAQKNPTAFYLCASTAPGRGSYEQYFGPGTRLTVT.

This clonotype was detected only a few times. The CDR3 loop reads CASSPGLAGGLADTQYF. The CDR3 region has the DNA TGCGCCAGCAGCCCGGGACTAGCGGGGGGGCTTGCAGATACGCAGTATTTT. The rearrangement uses TRBV5-1 and TRBJ2-3; 16 bases are a match to TRBD2. From germline, CDR1 is SGHRS and CDR2 YFSETQ. V dropped 4 bases and J dropped 4; count of bases not matched to a gene: 6. The CDR3 spans 17 residues.